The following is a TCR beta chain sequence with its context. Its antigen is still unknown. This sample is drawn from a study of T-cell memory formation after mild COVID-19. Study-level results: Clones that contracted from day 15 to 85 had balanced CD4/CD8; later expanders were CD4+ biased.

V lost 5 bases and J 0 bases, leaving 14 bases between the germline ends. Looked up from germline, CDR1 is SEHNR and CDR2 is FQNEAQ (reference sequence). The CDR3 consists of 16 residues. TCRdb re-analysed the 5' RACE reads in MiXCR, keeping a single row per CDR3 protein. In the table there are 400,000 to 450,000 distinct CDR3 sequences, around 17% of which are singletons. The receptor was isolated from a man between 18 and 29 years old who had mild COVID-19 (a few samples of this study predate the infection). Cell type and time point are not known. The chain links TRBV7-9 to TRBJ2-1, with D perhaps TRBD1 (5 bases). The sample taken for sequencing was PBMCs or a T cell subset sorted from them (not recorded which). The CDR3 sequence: CASSRFSGNSYNEQFF. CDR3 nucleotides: TGTGCCAGCAGCCGCTTTTCAGGGAACTCCTACAATGAGCAGTTCTTC.